These 6 T cell receptor beta chains were sequenced from one sample in a study of OX40 agonist ivuxolimab in advanced cancers. The table came from immunoSEQ multiplex PCR; TCRdb's copy has only in-frame clones and leaves some out. Of 25,000 to 35,000 clones listed, roughly 84% were seen once; the top ten hold roughly a fifth. The source material was CD4+ or CD8+ T cells sorted from blood, sampled in a trial of the OX40 agonist ivuxolimab. The receptors shown here come from an adult with an advanced solid tumor such as melanoma, head and neck, liver or kidney cancer.

The genes are TRBV2 and TRBJ2-1; D is tentatively TRBD1 or TRBD2 (5 bases each). The germline V gene has CDR1 SNHLY and CDR2 FYNNEI. Deletions cut 7 bases from V and 9 bases from J, with 19 bases between. The length of the CDR3 is 14 residues. CDR3 region: CASIGTGRRGEQFF. DNA of the CDR3: TGTGCCAGCATAGGGACGGGCCGCAGAGGTGAGCAGTTCTTC.

The rearrangement uses TRBV6-6 and TRBJ2-2; D is unresolved. Germline V lookup: CDR1 MNHNY, CDR2 SVGAGI (reference sequence). With 0 bases removed from V and 5 bases from J, the gap between germline ends came to 10 bases. The length of the CDR3 is 15 residues. The CDR3 reads CASSYSGLGTGELFF. DNA of the CDR3: TGTGCCAGCAGTTACTCAGGGTTGGGGACCGGGGAGCTGTTTTTT.

The chain combines TRBV7-3 with TRBJ2-2; 8 bases align to TRBD1. The germline gives CDR1 SGHTA, CDR2 FQGTGA. The CDR3 is 13 residues long. V gave up 5 bases and J gave up 6 bases; unmatched junction bases: 2. The CDR3 DNA follows: TGTGCCAGCAGCCCAGGGGGCCCCGGGGAGCTGTTTTTT. Amino acid sequence: CASSPGGPGELFF.

Here the CDR3 reads CAWSGLAGGPRETQYF. CDR3 coding DNA: TGTGCCTGGAGTGGACTAGCGGGGGGGCCCCGGGAGACCCAGTACTTC. The chain uses TRBV30 and TRBJ2-5, with 14 nucleotides matching TRBD2. The germline gives CDR1 GTSNPN, CDR2 SVGIG (reference sequence). CDR3 length: 16 residues. V trimming: 1 base; J trimming: 5 bases; junction bases outside the gene matches: 6.

The chain is built from TRBV28 and TRBJ1-5; unclear D gene. The germline V and J ends were trimmed by 4 bases and 0 bases, with 7 bases remaining between them. Germline CDR1 reads MDHEN; CDR2 reads SYDVKM. The CDR3 extends over 14 amino acids. CDR3 in DNA: TGTGCCAGCAGTTCCCAGAATAGCAATCAGCCCCAGCATTTT. It is translated as CASSSQNSNQPQHF. Combining the CDR3 with reference TRBV28 and TRBJ1-5 gives the whole variable domain DVKVTQSSRYLVKRTGEKVFLECVQDMDHENMFWYRQDPGLGLRLIYFSYDVKMKEKGDIPEGYSVSREKKERFSLILESASTNQTSMYLCASSSQNSNQPQHFGDGTRLSIL.

The chain has TRBV27 and TRBJ1-1; possibly TRBD1 for D (6 bases). Per germline, CDR1 MNHEY and CDR2 SMNVEV (reference sequence). The CDR3 runs to 13 residues. The V gene lost 6 bases and the J gene lost 6 bases, with 14 bases spanning the gap. The CDR3 DNA reads as TGTGCCAGCAGCTTCCAGGGGCGGCCTGAAGCTTTCTTT. This codes for CASSFQGRPEAFF.